This TCR beta chain was observed in a study of response to subunit inactivated influenza vaccine. There are 17 residues in the CDR3. V was trimmed by 3 bases and J by 1 base, leaving 16 bases between them. One entry per CDR3 protein, called by TCRdb with MiXCR from the RT-PCR reads. The repertoire holds about 520,000 distinct CDR3 sequences, with approximately 9.9% as singletons. The study, taken as a whole, reports: Authors suggested few new T cells are recruited by each seasonal influenza vaccination.

This clonotype was detected many times. Its antigen is not identified. The TCR sequence derives from a man over 45 who received an inactivated influenza vaccine. V and J are TRBV12-3 or TRBV12-4 and TRBJ1-5; D remains ambiguous. This sample comprised PBMCs from blood, obtained about 40 days after vaccination. The CDR3, as DNA: TGTGCCAGCAGTTTTTCCCCCATCTCGTCGAGCAATCAGCCCCAGCATTTT. Protein sequence: CASSFSPISSSNQPQHF.